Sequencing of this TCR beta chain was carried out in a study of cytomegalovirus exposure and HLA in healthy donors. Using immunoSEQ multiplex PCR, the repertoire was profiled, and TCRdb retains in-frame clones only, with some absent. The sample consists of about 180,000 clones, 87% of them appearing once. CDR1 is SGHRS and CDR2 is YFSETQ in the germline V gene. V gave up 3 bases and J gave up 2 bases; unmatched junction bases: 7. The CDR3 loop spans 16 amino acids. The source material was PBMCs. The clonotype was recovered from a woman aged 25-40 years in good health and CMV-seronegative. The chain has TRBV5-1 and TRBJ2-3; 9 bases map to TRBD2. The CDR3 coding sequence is TGCGCCAGCAGCTCGAATGTAGCGGGGGACACAGATACGCAGTATTTT. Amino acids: CASSSNVAGDTDTQYF. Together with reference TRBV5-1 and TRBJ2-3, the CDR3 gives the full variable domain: KAGVTQTPRYLIKTRGQQVTLSCSPISGHRSVSWYQQTPGQGLQFLFEYFSETQRNKGNFPGRFSGRQFSNSRSEMNVSTLELGDSALYLCASSSNVAGDTDTQYFGPGTRLTVL.